This T cell receptor (beta chain) derives from a study of cytomegalovirus exposure and HLA in healthy donors. For this clone: The target antigen is unknown.

The study, taken as a whole, reports: With later analysis, a missense DCLRE1C variant became linked to TCR beta V- and J-gene trimming.

The PCR was carried out with 60 Vbeta primers and 13 Jbeta primers. The assay was immunoSEQ multiplex PCR, and TCRdb's table has in-frame clones only and misses some. The sample table sets out about 64,000 clones. CDR1 and CDR2 from the germline V gene are MGHDK and SYGVNS. This CDR3 is built from 14 residues. Trimming took 6 bases from V and 5 from J, leaving 17 bases between them. Sequenced material: PBMCs. This sequence joins TRBV25-1 and TRBJ2-7; possibly TRBD2 for D (5 bases). The receptor comes from a woman younger than 30 in good health and CMV-seronegative. In DNA form, the CDR3 reads TGTGCCAGCAGCTCGACAACGCTGGGAGACGAGCAGTACTTC. It codes for CASSSTTLGDEQYF.